The TCR beta chain described here comes from a study of blood T cell repertoires in COVID-19. Some clones are missing from TCRdb's copy, which holds only in-frame ones; the method was immunoSEQ multiplex PCR. The table lists a few hundred thousand clones, around nine tenths of them singletons. The CDR3 consists of 13 residues. Trimming cost V 7 bases and J 3 bases; bases outside gene matches: 5. V and J are TRBV12-3 or TRBV12-4 and TRBJ1-1; 7 bases agree with TRBD1. The sequenced sample consisted of peripheral blood. The TCR was taken from a man aged 55-75 years who had recovered from COVID-19. The CDR3 reads CASTPGGYTEAFF. The CDR3 DNA sequence: TGTGCCAGCACCCCAGGGGGTTACACTGAAGCTTTCTTT.